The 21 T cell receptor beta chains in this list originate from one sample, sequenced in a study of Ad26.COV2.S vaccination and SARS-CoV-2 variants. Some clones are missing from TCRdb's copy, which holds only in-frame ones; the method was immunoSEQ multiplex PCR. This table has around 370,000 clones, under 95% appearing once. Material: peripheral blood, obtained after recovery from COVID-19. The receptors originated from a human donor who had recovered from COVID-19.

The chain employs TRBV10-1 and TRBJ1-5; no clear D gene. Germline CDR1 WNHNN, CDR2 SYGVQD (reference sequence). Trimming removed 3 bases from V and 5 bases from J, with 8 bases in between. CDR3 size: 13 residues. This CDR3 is CASSDGGDQPQHF. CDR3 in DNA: TGCGCCAGCAGTGACGGCGGAGATCAGCCCCAGCATTTT.

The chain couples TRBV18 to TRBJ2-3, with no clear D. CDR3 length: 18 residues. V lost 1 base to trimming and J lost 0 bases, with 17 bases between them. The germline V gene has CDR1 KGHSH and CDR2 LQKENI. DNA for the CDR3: TGTGCCAGCTCACCACTCCCGGCCAGGCAGTATAGCACAGATACGCAGTATTTT. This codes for CASSPLPARQYSTDTQYF.

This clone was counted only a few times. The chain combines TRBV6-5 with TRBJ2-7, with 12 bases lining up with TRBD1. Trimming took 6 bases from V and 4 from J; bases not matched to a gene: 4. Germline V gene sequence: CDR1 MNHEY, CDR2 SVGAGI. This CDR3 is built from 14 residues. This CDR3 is CASRGQGARYEQYF. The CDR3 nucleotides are TGTGCCAGCAGGGGACAGGGGGCACGGTACGAGCAGTACTTC.

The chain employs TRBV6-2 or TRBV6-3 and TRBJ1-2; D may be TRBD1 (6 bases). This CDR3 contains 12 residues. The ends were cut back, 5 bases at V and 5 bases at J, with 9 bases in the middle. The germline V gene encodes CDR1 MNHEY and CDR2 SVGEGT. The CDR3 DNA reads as TGTGCCAGCAGTCTGGACAGATATGGCTACACCTTC. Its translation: CASSLDRYGYTF.

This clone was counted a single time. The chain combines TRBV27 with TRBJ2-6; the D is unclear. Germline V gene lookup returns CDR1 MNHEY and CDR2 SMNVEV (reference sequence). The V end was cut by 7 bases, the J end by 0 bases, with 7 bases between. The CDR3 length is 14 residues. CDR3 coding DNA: TGTGCCAGCAACTTCTACTCTGGGGCCAACGTCCTGACTTTC. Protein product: CASNFYSGANVLTF.

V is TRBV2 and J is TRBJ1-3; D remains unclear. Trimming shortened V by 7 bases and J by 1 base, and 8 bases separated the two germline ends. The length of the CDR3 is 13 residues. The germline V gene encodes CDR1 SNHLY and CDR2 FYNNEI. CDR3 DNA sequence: TGTGCCAGCACTCGAGGATCTGGAAACACCATATATTTT. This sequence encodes CASTRGSGNTIYF.

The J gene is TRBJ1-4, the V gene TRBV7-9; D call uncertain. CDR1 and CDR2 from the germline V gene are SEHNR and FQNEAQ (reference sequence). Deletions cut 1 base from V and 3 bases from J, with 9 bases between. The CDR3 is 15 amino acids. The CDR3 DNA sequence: TGTGCCAGCAGCTTAGAAGGAAACTCTAATGAAAAACTGTTTTTT. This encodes CASSLEGNSNEKLFF.

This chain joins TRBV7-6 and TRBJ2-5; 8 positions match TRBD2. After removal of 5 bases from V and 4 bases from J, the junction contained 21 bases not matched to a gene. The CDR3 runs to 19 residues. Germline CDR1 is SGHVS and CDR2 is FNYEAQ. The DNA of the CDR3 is TGTGCCAGCAGCCCCGCCTCGGGGGTTACGCGGGGGGCAGGAGAGACCCAGTACTTC. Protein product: CASSPASGVTRGAGETQYF.

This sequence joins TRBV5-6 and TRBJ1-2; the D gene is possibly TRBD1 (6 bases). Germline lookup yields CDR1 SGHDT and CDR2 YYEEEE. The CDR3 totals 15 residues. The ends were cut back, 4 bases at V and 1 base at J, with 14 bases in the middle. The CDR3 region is CASSHGQRVNYGYTF. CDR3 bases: TGTGCCAGCAGCCACGGACAGCGAGTTAACTATGGCTACACCTTC. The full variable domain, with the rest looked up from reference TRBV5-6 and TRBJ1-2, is DAGVTQSPTHLIKTRGQQVTLRCSPKSGHDTVSWYQQALGQGPQFIFQYYEEEERQRGNFPDRFSGHQFPNYSSELNVNALLLGDSALYLCASSHGQRVNYGYTFGSGTRLTVV.

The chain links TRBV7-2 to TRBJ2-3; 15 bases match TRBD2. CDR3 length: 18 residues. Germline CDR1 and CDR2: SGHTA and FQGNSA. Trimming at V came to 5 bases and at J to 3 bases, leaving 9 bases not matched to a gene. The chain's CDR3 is CASSRGLAGGQGTDTQYF. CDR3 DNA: TGTGCCAGCAGCCGGGGACTAGCGGGGGGCCAGGGAACAGATACGCAGTATTTT.

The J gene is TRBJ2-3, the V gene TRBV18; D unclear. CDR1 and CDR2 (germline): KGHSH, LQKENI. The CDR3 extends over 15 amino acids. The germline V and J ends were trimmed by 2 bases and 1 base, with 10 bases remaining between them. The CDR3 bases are TGTGCCAGCTCACCAGTAAGAAGCGGCACAGATACGCAGTATTTT. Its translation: CASSPVRSGTDTQYF.

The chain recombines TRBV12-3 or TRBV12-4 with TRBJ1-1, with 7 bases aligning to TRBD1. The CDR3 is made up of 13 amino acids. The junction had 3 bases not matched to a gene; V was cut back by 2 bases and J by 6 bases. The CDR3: CASSLFRGAEAFF. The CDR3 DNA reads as TGTGCCAGCAGTTTATTCAGGGGGGCTGAAGCTTTCTTT.

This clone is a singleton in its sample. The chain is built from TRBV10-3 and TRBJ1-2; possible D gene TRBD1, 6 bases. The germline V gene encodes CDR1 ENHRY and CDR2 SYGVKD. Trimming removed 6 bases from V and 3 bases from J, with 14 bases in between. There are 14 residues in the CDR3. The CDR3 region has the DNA TGTGCCATCAGGTCCCGGGACACGGACTATGGCTACACCTTC. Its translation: CAIRSRDTDYGYTF.

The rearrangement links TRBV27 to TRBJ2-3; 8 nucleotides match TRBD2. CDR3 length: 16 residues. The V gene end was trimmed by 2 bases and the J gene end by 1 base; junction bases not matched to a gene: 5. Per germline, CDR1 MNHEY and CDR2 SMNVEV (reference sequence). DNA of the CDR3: TGTGCCAGCAGTTTACCATCGGGGGGGCGCACAGATACGCAGTATTTT. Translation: CASSLPSGGRTDTQYF.

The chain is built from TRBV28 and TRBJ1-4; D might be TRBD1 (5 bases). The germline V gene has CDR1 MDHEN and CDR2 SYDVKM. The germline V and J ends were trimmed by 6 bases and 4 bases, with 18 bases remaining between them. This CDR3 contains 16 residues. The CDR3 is CASSSRDGLNNEKLFF. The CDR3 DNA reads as TGTGCCAGCAGCTCTCGGGACGGCTTGAATAATGAAAAACTGTTTTTT.

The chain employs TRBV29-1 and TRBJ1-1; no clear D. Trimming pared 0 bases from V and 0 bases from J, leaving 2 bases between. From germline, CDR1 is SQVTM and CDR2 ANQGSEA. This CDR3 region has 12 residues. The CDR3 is CSVEELNTEAFF. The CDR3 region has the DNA TGCAGCGTTGAAGAATTGAACACTGAAGCTTTCTTT.

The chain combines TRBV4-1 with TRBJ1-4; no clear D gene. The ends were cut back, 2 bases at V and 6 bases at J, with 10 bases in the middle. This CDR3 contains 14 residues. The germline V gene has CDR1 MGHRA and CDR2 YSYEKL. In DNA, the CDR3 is TGCGCCAGCAGCCAAACCGGGGTTGATGAAAAACTGTTTTTT. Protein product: CASSQTGVDEKLFF.

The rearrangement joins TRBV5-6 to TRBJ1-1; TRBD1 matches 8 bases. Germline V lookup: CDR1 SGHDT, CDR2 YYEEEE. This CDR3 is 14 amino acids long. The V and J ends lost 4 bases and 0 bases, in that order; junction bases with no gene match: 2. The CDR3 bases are TGTGCCAGCAGCGAGACAGGGGTGAACACTGAAGCTTTCTTT. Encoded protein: CASSETGVNTEAFF.

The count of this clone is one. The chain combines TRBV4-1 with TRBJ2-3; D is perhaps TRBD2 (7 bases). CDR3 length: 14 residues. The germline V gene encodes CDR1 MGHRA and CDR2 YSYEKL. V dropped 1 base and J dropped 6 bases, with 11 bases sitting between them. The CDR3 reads CASSQAAGADTQYF. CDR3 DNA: TGCGCCAGCAGCCAAGCGGCGGGGGCGGATACGCAGTATTTT.

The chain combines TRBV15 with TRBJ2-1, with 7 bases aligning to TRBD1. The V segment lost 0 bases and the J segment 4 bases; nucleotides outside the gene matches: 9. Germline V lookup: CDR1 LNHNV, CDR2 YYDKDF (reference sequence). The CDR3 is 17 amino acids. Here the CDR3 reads CATSRDIPPGGYNEQFF. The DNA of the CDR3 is TGTGCCACCAGCAGAGATATACCCCCAGGGGGTTACAATGAGCAGTTCTTC.

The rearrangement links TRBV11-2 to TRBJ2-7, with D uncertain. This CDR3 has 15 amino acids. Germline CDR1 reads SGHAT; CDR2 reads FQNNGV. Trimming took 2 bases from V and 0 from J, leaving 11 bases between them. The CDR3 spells CASSLQKDGSYEQYF. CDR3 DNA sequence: TGTGCCAGCAGCTTACAGAAGGACGGCTCCTACGAGCAGTACTTC.